What follows are 25 T cell receptor beta chains derived from one specimen sequenced in a study of long-term antiretroviral therapy in people with HIV. The assay, immunoSEQ v3.0, was run at survey level. TCRdb's copy holds only in-frame clones and misses some; the assay was immunoSEQ multiplex PCR. The sample includes approximately 35,000 clones, nearly 95% of them seen just once. Material: unsorted PBMCs, obtained more than 5 years after starting antiretroviral therapy. The source of these receptors is a woman aged 45-59 years with HIV.

The chain has TRBV7-3 and TRBJ1-1; possible D gene TRBD1, 5 bases. The V end was cut by 5 bases, the J end by 3 bases, with 16 bases between. Germline V gives CDR1 SGHTA, CDR2 FQGTGA. This CDR3 has 15 residues. CDR3 residues: CASSPRGAGDTEAFF. DNA of the CDR3: TGTGCCAGCAGCCCCCGTGGGGCGGGGGACACTGAAGCTTTCTTT.

The V gene is TRBV19, the J gene TRBJ1-1; D call uncertain. Deletions cut 3 bases from V and 3 bases from J, with 11 bases between. The CDR3 totals 14 residues. CDR1 and CDR2 (germline): LNHDA, SQIVND (reference sequence). CDR3 DNA: TGTGCCAGTAGTATTGCCCCCGGGGACACTGAAGCTTTCTTT. It encodes CASSIAPGDTEAFF.

The V gene is TRBV12-5, the J gene TRBJ2-2; 8 bases line up with TRBD1. The CDR3 length is 14 residues. Trimming took 8 bases from V and 1 from J; bases not matched to a gene: 3. In germline, CDR1 is LGHNT, CDR2 FRNRAP. This CDR3 reads CASLGQVNTGELFF. DNA of the CDR3: TGTGCTAGTCTGGGACAGGTGAACACCGGGGAGCTGTTTTTT.

CDR3 region: CASSMLQGASNEKLFF. The DNA of the CDR3 is TGTGCCAGTAGTATGTTACAGGGGGCCTCTAATGAAAAACTGTTTTTT. The chain uses TRBV19 and TRBJ1-4; 9 bases line up with TRBD1. Unmatched junction bases numbered 5, after V lost 3 bases and J lost 3 bases. Germline V gene sequence: CDR1 LNHDA, CDR2 SQIVND (reference sequence). CDR3 size: 16 residues.

This chain connects TRBV19 to TRBJ1-2; 8 bases agree with TRBD1. V lost 1 base to trimming and J lost 4 bases; unmatched junction nucleotides: 5. The CDR3 sequence is 15 residues long. From germline, CDR1 is LNHDA and CDR2 SQIVND (reference sequence). CDR3 coding DNA: TGTGCCAGTAGTATAGCGGCAGGGGGCGGCTATGGCTACACCTTC. Translation: CASSIAAGGGYGYTF. The full variable domain, its missing parts supplied by reference TRBV19 and TRBJ1-2, is DGGITQSPKYLFRKEGQNVTLSCEQNLNHDAMYWYRQDPGQGLRLIYYSQIVNDFQKGDIAEGYSVSREKKESFPLTVTSAQKNPTAFYLCASSIAAGGGYGYTFGSGTRLTVV.

The chain recombines TRBV10-3 with TRBJ1-2, with 8 bases matching TRBD1. Germline-derived CDR1 and CDR2 are ENHRY and SYGVKD. J lost 7 bases, V lost 4 bases, and 5 bases had no gene match. CDR3 size: 13 residues. The CDR3 DNA reads as TGTGCCATCAGTGTCCAACAGGGGGGTGGCTACACCTTC. This translates into CAISVQQGGGYTF.

V is TRBV9 and J is TRBJ2-7; TRBD1 matches at 7 bases. V was pared by 4 bases and J by 7 bases, with 14 bases of the junction left unmatched. Looked up from germline, CDR1 is SGDLS and CDR2 is YYNGEE. This CDR3 spans 15 amino acids. CDR3 sequence reads: CASSPRQGSVGEQYF. The CDR3 coding sequence is TGTGCCAGCAGCCCGAGACAGGGTTCGGTGGGAGAGCAGTACTTC.

The chain uses TRBV5-1 and TRBJ1-3, with 8 bases fitting TRBD1. Trimming cost V 1 base and J 8 bases; bases outside gene matches: 11. The CDR3 length is 16 residues. Germline loops: CDR1 SGHRS, CDR2 YFSETQ. The CDR3 spells CASSLQGASISDTIYF. The CDR3 DNA is TGCGCCAGCAGCTTGCAGGGGGCATCGATTAGCGACACCATATATTTT.

The chain employs TRBV19 and TRBJ1-1, with D perhaps TRBD1 (5 bases). V shed 4 bases and J shed 6 bases, with 18 bases lying between them. Germline-derived CDR1 and CDR2 are LNHDA and SQIVND (reference sequence). The CDR3 is 15 residues long. CDR3 sequence (DNA): TGTGCCAGTAGTACCCTCACAGGAGCCCTCGCTGAAGCTTTCTTT. The encoded protein is CASSTLTGALAEAFF.

This sequence joins TRBV4-3 and TRBJ2-2; 7 nucleotides line up with TRBD2. Germline V lookup: CDR1 LGHNA, CDR2 YSLEER. J gave up 3 bases and V 0 bases, and 7 bases lay outside the gene matches. This CDR3 has 17 amino acids. CDR3: CASSQDRNGGYTGELFF. The DNA of the CDR3 is TGCGCCAGCAGCCAAGATCGAAACGGGGGGTACACCGGGGAGCTGTTTTTT.

The chain employs TRBV6-6 and TRBJ1-2; 7 nucleotides line up with TRBD1. The CDR3 is 15 residues long. Germline trimming cut 6 bases from V and 4 bases from J; bases unmatched to any gene: 11. Germline V CDR1 and CDR2: MNHNY, SVGAGI (reference sequence). CDR3 sequence: CASSAKGGAGYGYTF. CDR3 sequence (DNA): TGTGCCAGCAGCGCAAAAGGGGGCGCCGGCTATGGCTACACCTTC.

This chain connects TRBV6-1 to TRBJ2-1, with D perhaps TRBD2 (6 bases). The germline CDR1 and CDR2 sequences are MNHNS and SASEGT. This CDR3 contains 13 residues. V dropped 7 bases and J dropped 3 bases, with 10 bases sitting between them. DNA for the CDR3: TGTGCCAGCAATGGGGGGTACTACAATGAGCAGTTCTTC. Translating gives CASNGGYYNEQFF.

The V call is TRBV30, the J call TRBJ1-5; D is unresolved. The CDR3 is made up of 15 amino acids. The V gene lost 2 bases and the J gene lost 3 bases, with 14 bases spanning the gap. The germline CDR1 and CDR2 sequences are GTSNPN and SVGIG (reference sequence). CDR3 loop: CAWSSRGAPNQPQHF. In DNA, the CDR3 is TGTGCCTGGAGTTCCCGGGGAGCCCCCAATCAGCCCCAGCATTTT. Full variable domain (rest looked up from reference TRBV30 and TRBJ1-5): SQTIHQWPATLVQPVGSPLSLECTVEGTSNPNLYWYRQAAGRGLQLLFYSVGIGQISSEVPQNLSASRPQDRQFILSSKKLLLSDSGFYLCAWSSRGAPNQPQHFGDGTRLSIL.

The rearrangement joins TRBV11-2 to TRBJ2-7, with D perhaps given as TRBD1 or TRBD2 (5 bases each). Germline-derived CDR1 and CDR2 are SGHAT and FQNNGV. This CDR3 contains 14 residues. V lost 5 bases and J lost 4, with 15 bases in between. The CDR3 DNA follows: TGTGCCAGCAGCAGAGAGACGGGGCGGTACGAGCAGTACTTC. Its translation is CASSRETGRYEQYF.

This clone was counted a few times. The chain couples TRBV4-1 to TRBJ2-7; D is tentatively TRBD1 or TRBD2 (6 bases each). The V end lost 0 bases, the J end lost 6 bases, and 12 bases lay between the germline ends. The CDR3 contains 14 residues. Germline CDR1 MGHRA, CDR2 YSYEKL. In DNA, the CDR3 is TGCGCCAGCAGCCAAGAAGGGGGGAGTGCCGAGCAGTACTTC. Residues: CASSQEGGSAEQYF.

This chain links TRBV7-9 with TRBJ2-7; perhaps TRBD2 as D (6 bases). V was shortened by 0 bases and J by 1 base, with 7 bases between the two germline ends. The CDR3 length is 14 residues. CDR1 SEHNR and CDR2 FQNEAQ come from the germline V gene (reference sequence). The CDR3 DNA reads TGTGCCAGCAGCTTAGCGGGGGGATCCTACGAGCAGTACTTC. Amino acid sequence: CASSLAGGSYEQYF.

The chain combines TRBV6-1 with TRBJ2-3; the match to TRBD2 covers 10 bases. The V gene's germline CDR1 is MNHNS and CDR2 SASEGT. Trimming at V came to 6 bases and at J to 7 bases, leaving 10 bases not matched to a gene. This CDR3 has 15 residues. The CDR3 region has the DNA TGTGCCAGCAGAGGTCTAGCGGGGGTCGCGAATACGCAGTATTTT. The encoded protein is CASRGLAGVANTQYF.

The chain has TRBV19 and TRBJ1-3; D may be TRBD1 (5 bases). V lost 2 bases to trimming and J lost 0 bases, with 17 bases between them. This CDR3 spans 18 amino acids. Germline assignment: CDR1 LNHDA and CDR2 SQIVND (reference sequence). The CDR3 sequence: CASSIWGTTPISGNTIYF. The CDR3 DNA is TGTGCCAGTAGTATATGGGGGACGACACCGATCTCTGGAAACACCATATATTTT.

Concerning this clone itself: Other DNA sequences in this specimen translate into the identical CDR3. The rearrangement joins TRBV18 to TRBJ2-5; D unclear. V was cut by 2 bases and J by 5 bases, with 6 bases left in between. The V gene's germline CDR1 is KGHSH and CDR2 LQKENI. This CDR3 spans 12 amino acids. Written as DNA, the CDR3 is TGTGCCAGCTCACCATCTGTGGAGACCCAGTACTTC. Translated: CASSPSVETQYF.

The DNA of the CDR3 is TGTGCCAGCAGCCCACGCGAAGCGGGGGGTCGGGGAGTCTACGAGCAGTACTTC. It encodes CASSPREAGGRGVYEQYF. This chain joins TRBV4-2 and TRBJ2-7; the match to TRBD2 covers 9 bases. Trimming at V came to 4 bases and at J to 3 bases, leaving 16 bases not matched to a gene. The CDR3 has 18 residues. Looked up from germline, CDR1 is LGHNA and CDR2 is YNFKEQ.

The chain carries TRBV18 and TRBJ1-3; possibly TRBD1 for D (6 bases). Trimming stripped 8 bases from V and 1 base from J, with 9 bases between. CDR1 is KGHSH, CDR2 LQKENI, per germline. The CDR3 loop spans 13 amino acids. The chain's CDR3 is CASAGQSGNTIYF. The CDR3 DNA reads TGTGCCAGCGCGGGACAATCTGGAAACACCATATATTTT. Together with reference TRBV18 and TRBJ1-3, the CDR3 gives the full variable domain: NAGVMQNPRHLVRRRGQEARLRCSPMKGHSHVYWYRQLPEEGLKFMVYLQKENIIDESGMPKERFSAEFPKEGPSILRIQQVVRGDSAAYFCASAGQSGNTIYFGEGSWLTVV.

The chain couples TRBV11-1 to TRBJ2-7; 10 bases are a match to TRBD1. There are 15 residues in the CDR3. Looked up from germline, CDR1 is SGHAT and CDR2 is FQDESV (reference sequence). The V gene end was trimmed by 4 bases and the J gene end by 4 bases; junction bases not matched to a gene: 7. CDR3 sequence: CASSSRDRGSYEQYF. The CDR3 DNA follows: TGTGCCAGCAGCTCCCGGGACAGGGGCTCGTACGAGCAGTACTTC. Drawing the rest from reference TRBV11-1 and TRBJ2-7, the complete variable domain is EAEVAQSPRYKITEKSQAVAFWCDPISGHATLYWYRQILGQGPELLVQFQDESVVDDSQLPKDRFSAERLKGVDSTLKIQPAELGDSAMYLCASSSRDRGSYEQYFGPGTRLTVT.

The chain joins TRBV2 to TRBJ1-4; no reliable D call. CDR3 length: 11 residues. Germline loops: CDR1 SNHLY, CDR2 FYNNEI. The V end lost 6 bases, the J end lost 10 bases, and 9 bases lay between the germline ends. The CDR3 protein is CASRLDGKLFF. Written as DNA, the CDR3 is TGTGCCAGCAGACTGGACGGAAAACTGTTTTTT.

J is TRBJ1-5 and V is TRBV19; TRBD1 matches 12 bases. V shed 6 bases and J 6 bases; nucleotides not matched to a gene: 6. CDR3 length equals 15 residues. The germline gives CDR1 LNHDA, CDR2 SQIVND (reference sequence). The CDR3: CASSPGQGAGQPQHF. The CDR3 region has the DNA TGTGCCAGTAGCCCGGGACAGGGGGCCGGTCAGCCCCAGCATTTT.

V gene TRBV7-3 combines with J gene TRBJ2-1, with D perhaps TRBD2 (7 bases). Germline CDR1 SGHTA, CDR2 FQGTGA. V dropped 4 bases and J dropped 7 bases, with 20 bases sitting between them. CDR3 size: 16 residues. CDR3 sequence reads: CASSSPLGGGGNEQFF. The CDR3 nucleotides are TGTGCCAGCAGCTCCCCTTTGGGGGGGGGCGGGAATGAGCAGTTCTTC.